Given below is one T cell receptor (beta chain) in context. Antigen: not known. From the 5' RACE reads, TCRdb lists one entry per CDR3 protein and no DNA. This table lists hundreds of thousands of distinct CDR3 sequences. This specimen comes from a study of T cells expressing NK-cell markers. Study overall: Seven of the eight sequenced donors were classified as HCMV-seropositive, and one was classified as seronegative.

The CDR3 spans 14 residues. Germline V CDR1 and CDR2: DFQATT, SNEGSKA (reference sequence). Overall study findings and caveats: These clonotypes also led the CD3+CD56-NKG2C+ fraction in a few donors.

The rearrangement uses TRBV20-1 and TRBJ1-1. Sequenced input: blood T cells: a sorted CD56 or NKG2C T cell subset, CD4+ or CD8+ T cells, or bulk PBMC T cells (not recorded which). This clonotype was sampled from a man between 18 and 69 years old in good health. The CDR3 spells CSARKRLQNTEAFF.